Listed below are T cell receptor beta chains from one sample, sequenced in a study of shared clonotypes between healthy human individuals. TCRdb keeps only in-frame clones here, not all; method: immunoSEQ multiplex PCR. Of more than 2 million clones listed, approximately 94% are singletons. Sequencing used naive CD8+ T cells sorted from blood. Source of these receptors: a man aged 18 to 30 in good health. CDR3s include the opening cysteine and the closing phenylalanine or tryptophan.

>15|TRBJ2-2|TRBV6-4
CASSDVGLYTGELFF
>14|TRBJ1-2|TRBV7-8
CASSLLDWDYGYTF
>14|TRBJ2-5|TRBV6-1
CASSEAGDRGTQYF
>16|TRBJ2-7|TRBV7-6
CASSLGQRGSGNEQYF
>16|TRBJ2-1|TRBV7-5
CARSLVQSRVHNEQFF
>13|TRBJ1-2|TRBV6-5
CASSLGGIDGYTF
>13|TRBJ2-2|TRBV7-2
CASSLLSTGELFF
>14|TRBJ1-2|TRBV4-1
CASSPRQATYGYTF
>15|TRBJ2-3|TRBV2
CASSAGTVSTDTQYF
>15|TRBJ2-1|TRBV5-1
CASSLWGSSYNEQFF
>17|TRBJ2-2|TRBV27
CASSFFGQLANTGELFF
>13|TRBJ2-3|TRBV9
CASRGQGTDTQYF
>12|TRBJ2-7|TRBV7-9
CASSWTSYEQYF
>14|TRBJ2-7|TRBV4-3
CASSQTGGSYEQYF
>15|TRBJ2-1|TRBV4-1
CASSASGQDYNEQFF
>13|TRBJ2-5|TRBV25-1
CASSQRGYETQYF
>12|TRBJ1-1|TRBV7-2
CASSLVVTEAFF
>14|TRBJ2-7|TRBV30
CAWGWCWGAWEQYF
>14|TRBJ1-1|TRBV5-6
CASSWGTGTPEAFF
>16|TRBJ1-6|TRBV7-9
CASSQSGTNYNSPLHF
>14|TRBJ1-1|TRBV4-1
CASSQGTAYTEAFF
>14|TRBJ1-1|TRBV6-1
CASSETGLFTEAFF
>13|TRBJ2-7|TRBV4-3
CASSQDLSYEQYF
>13|TRBJ2-1|TRBV6-1
CASSLGQGNERFF
>16|TRBJ2-7|TRBV7-7
CASSHTLGGGSYEQYF
>13|TRBJ2-2|TRBV10-1
CASSEGATGELFF
>15|TRBJ2-7|TRBV6-5
CASSYTSGSLYEQYF
>15|TRBJ2-2|TRBV2
CASSEYREGTGELFF
>17|TRBJ2-7|TRBV4-1
CASSQRFVGTAAYEQYF
>14|TRBJ2-7|TRBV11-2
CASSLVQGATEQYF
>14|TRBJ2-5|TRBV21-1
CASSKVQYQETQYF
>12|TRBJ2-1|TRBV6-5
CATKREGNEQFF
>14|TRBJ2-7|TRBV27
CASSLQGASYEQYF
>16|TRBJ2-7|TRBV4-3
CASSQSTSGPSYEQYF
>15|TRBJ2-2|TRBV4-3
CASSQVWQGAGELFF
>15|TRBJ2-5|TRBV7-3
CASSSGTGGQETQYF
>15|TRBJ2-7|TRBV6-6
CASSPGQGPAYEQYF
>14|TRBJ2-3|TRBV5-4
CASSDRDYLDTQYF
>15|TRBJ2-7|TRBV14
CASSQDLGTGNEQYF
>15|TRBJ2-7|TRBV7-6
CASSLDGTANYEQYF
>15|TRBJ1-1|TRBV28
CASSLMTGGITEAFF
>15|TRBJ1-1|TRBV6-6
CASSYIGQENTEAFF
>16|TRBJ2-3|TRBV4-3
CASSQDSGSSSDTQYF
>15|TRBJ1-6|TRBV5-8
CASTKPRGINSPLHF
>15|TRBJ1-1|TRBV5-1
CASSSYPSLDSPAFF
>15|TRBJ1-2|TRBV4-1
CASSQDRGTWGGYTF